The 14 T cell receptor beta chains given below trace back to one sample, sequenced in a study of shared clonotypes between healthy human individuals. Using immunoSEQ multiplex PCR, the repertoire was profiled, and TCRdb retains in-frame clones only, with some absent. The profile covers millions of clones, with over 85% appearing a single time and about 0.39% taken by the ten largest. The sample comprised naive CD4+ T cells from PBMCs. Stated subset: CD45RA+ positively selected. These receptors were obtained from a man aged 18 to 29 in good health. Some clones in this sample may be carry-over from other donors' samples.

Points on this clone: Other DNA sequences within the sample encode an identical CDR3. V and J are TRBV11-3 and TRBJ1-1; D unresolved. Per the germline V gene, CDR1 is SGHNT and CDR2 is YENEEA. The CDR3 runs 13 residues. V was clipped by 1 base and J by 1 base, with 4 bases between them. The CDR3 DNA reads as TGTGCCAGCAGCTTAGCGGAGAACACTGAAGCTTTCTTT. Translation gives CASSLAENTEAFF.

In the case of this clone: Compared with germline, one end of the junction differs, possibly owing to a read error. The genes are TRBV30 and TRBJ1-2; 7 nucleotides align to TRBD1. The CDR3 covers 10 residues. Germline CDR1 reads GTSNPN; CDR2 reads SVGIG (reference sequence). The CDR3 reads CAWSPHRGFF. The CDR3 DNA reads TGTGCCTGGAGTCCCCACAGGGGCTTCTTC.

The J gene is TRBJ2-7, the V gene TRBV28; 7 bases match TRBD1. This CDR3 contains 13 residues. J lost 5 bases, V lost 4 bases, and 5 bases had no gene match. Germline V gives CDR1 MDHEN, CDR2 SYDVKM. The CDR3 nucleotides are TGTGCCAGCAGTTCGGGACAGTTGCACGAGCAGTACTTC. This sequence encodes CASSSGQLHEQYF. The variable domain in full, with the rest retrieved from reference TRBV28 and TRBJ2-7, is DVKVTQSSRYLVKRTGEKVFLECVQDMDHENMFWYRQDPGLGLRLIYFSYDVKMKEKGDIPEGYSVSREKKERFSLILESASTNQTSMYLCASSSGQLHEQYFGPGTRLTVT.

Here the CDR3 reads CASSSPGGWYNEQFF. CDR3 bases: TGTGCCAGCAGTTCCCCAGGGGGATGGTACAATGAGCAGTTCTTC. The chain combines TRBV6-6 with TRBJ2-1; 7 bases agree with TRBD1. V dropped 4 bases and J dropped 4; count of bases not matched to a gene: 7. Germline values: CDR1 MNHNY, CDR2 SVGAGI (reference sequence). The CDR3 covers 15 residues.

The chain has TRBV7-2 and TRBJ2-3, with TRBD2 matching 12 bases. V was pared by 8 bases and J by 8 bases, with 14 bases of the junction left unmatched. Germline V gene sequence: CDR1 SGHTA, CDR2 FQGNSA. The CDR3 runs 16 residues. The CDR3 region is CASGGRLAGDFGTQYF. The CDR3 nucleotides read TGTGCCAGCGGCGGGCGACTAGCGGGAGATTTCGGTACGCAGTATTTT.

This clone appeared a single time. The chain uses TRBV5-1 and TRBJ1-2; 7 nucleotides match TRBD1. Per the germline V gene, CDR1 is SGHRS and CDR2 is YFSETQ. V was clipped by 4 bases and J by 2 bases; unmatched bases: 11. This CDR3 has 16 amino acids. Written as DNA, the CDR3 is TGCGCCAGCAGCCGAACTACAGGGGCAGACAACTATGGCTACACCTTC. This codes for CASSRTTGADNYGYTF.

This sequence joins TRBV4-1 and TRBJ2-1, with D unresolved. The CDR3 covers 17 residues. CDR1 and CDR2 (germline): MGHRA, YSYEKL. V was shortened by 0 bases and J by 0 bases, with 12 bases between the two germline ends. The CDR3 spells CASSQEPPLSSYNEQFF. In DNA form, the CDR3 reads TGCGCCAGCAGCCAAGAACCCCCTCTAAGCTCCTACAATGAGCAGTTCTTC.

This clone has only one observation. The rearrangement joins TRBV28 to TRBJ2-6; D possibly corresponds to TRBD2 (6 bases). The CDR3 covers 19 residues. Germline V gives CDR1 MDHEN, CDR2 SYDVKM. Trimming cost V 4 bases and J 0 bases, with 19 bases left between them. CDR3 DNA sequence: TGTGCCAGCAGTTCACCGCGGGGCAGGACGTACTCTGGGGCCAACGTCCTGACTTTC. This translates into CASSSPRGRTYSGANVLTF.

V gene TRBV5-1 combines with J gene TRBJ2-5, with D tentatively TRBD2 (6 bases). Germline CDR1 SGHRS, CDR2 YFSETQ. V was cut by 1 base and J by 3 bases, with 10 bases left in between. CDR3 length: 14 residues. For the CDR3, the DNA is TGCGCCAGCAGCTTGAGTGGGACTGAAGAGACCCAGTACTTC. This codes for CASSLSGTEETQYF.

The CDR3 spells CASSQTSGRFYNEQFF. The CDR3 DNA reads as TGCGCCAGCAGCCAGACTAGCGGGAGGTTTTACAATGAGCAGTTCTTC. This chain uses TRBV4-1 with TRBJ2-1; 13 bases are shared with TRBD2. CDR1 is MGHRA and CDR2 is YSYEKL in the germline V gene. With 3 bases clipped from V and 4 bases from J, the junction kept 3 bases outside the gene matches. The CDR3 loop spans 16 amino acids.

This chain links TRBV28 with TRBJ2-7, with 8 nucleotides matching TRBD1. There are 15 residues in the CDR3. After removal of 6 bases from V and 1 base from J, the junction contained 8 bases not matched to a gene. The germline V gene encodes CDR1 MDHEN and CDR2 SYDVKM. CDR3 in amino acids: CASRPRDRPSYEQYF. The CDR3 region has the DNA TGTGCCAGCAGACCCAGGGACAGGCCTTCCTACGAGCAGTACTTC.

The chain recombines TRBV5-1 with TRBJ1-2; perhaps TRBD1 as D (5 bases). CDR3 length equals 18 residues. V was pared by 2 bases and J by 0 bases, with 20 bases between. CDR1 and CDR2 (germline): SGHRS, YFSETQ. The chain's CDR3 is CASSFGLQRQYPNYGYTF. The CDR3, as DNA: TGCGCCAGCAGCTTCGGACTACAACGACAGTATCCTAACTATGGCTACACCTTC. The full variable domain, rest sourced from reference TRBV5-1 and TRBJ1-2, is KAGVTQTPRYLIKTRGQQVTLSCSPISGHRSVSWYQQTPGQGLQFLFEYFSETQRNKGNFPGRFSGRQFSNSRSEMNVSTLELGDSALYLCASSFGLQRQYPNYGYTFGSGTRLTVV.

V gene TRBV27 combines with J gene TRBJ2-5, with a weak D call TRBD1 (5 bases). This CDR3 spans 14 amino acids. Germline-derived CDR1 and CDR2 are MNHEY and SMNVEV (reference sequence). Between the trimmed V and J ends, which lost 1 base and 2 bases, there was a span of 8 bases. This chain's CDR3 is CASSLWGDQETQYF. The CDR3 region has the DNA TGTGCCAGCAGTTTATGGGGCGATCAAGAGACCCAGTACTTC.

This chain's CDR3 is CASSRDSRSGNTIYF. As DNA, the CDR3 is TGTGCCAGCAGCCGGGACAGCCGGTCTGGAAACACCATATATTTT. This rearrangement joins TRBV5-4 to TRBJ1-3, with 7 bases that match TRBD1. The V segment lost 4 bases and the J segment 1 base; nucleotides outside the gene matches: 5. The germline CDR1 and CDR2 sequences are SGHNT and YYREEE (reference sequence). This CDR3 spans 15 amino acids.